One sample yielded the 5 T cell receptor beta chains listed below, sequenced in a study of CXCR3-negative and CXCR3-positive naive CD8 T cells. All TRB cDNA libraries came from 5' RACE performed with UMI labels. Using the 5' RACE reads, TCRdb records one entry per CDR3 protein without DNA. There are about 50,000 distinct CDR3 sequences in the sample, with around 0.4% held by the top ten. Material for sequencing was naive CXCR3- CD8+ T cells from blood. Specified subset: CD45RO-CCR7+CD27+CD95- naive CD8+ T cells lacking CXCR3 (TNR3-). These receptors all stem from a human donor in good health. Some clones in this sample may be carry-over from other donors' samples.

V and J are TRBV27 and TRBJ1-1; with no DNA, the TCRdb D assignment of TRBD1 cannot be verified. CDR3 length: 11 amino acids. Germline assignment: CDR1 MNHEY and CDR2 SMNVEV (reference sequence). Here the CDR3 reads CATGGNTEAFF.

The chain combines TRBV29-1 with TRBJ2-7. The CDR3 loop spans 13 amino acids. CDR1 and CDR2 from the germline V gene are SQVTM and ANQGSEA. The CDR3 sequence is CSVVGTPSYEQYF.

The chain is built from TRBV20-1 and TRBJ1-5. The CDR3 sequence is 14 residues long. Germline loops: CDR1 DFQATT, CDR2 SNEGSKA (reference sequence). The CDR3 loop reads CSAKEEGYNQPQHF.

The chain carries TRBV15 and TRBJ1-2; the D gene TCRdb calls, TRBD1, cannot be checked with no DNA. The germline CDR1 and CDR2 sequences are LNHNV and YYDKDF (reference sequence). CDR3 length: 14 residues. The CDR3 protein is CATSRATGAYGYTF.

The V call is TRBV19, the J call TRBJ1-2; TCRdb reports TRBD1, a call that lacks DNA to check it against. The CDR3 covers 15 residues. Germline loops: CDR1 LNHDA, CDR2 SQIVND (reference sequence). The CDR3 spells CASSIPHEGALGYTF.